The 16 T cell receptor beta chains in this list originate from one sample, sequenced in a study of blood T cell repertoires in COVID-19. Sequencing used immunoSEQ multiplex PCR; TCRdb keeps in-frame clones, though not all of them. The repertoire holds some 150,000 clones, with more than 75% as singletons. Source material: peripheral blood. Source of these receptors: a man in his forties or fifties with acute or convalescent COVID-19.

This chain uses TRBV6-5 with TRBJ2-2; 7 positions match TRBD1. J was trimmed by 4 bases and V by 7 bases; bases with no gene match: 9. Germline V lookup: CDR1 MNHEY, CDR2 SVGAGI. CDR3 size: 15 residues. DNA for the CDR3: TGTGCCAGCATTATCACAGGGGCGGGCACCGGGGAGCTGTTTTTT. Encoded protein: CASIITGAGTGELFF.

The CDR3 region has the DNA TGTGCCAGCAGCTTGTATACCGAGCTCGGCTACACCTTC. The encoded protein is CASSLYTELGYTF. J is TRBJ1-2 and V is TRBV5-6, with D uncertain. From germline, CDR1 is SGHDT and CDR2 YYEEEE. The ends were cut back, 1 base at V and 8 bases at J, with 12 bases in the middle. This CDR3 is built from 13 residues.

The DNA for the CDR3 is TGTGCCAGCAGCCCCCGGACAGGTTACAATGAGCAGTTCTTC. This sequence encodes CASSPRTGYNEQFF. The chain employs TRBV9 and TRBJ2-1, with 7 bases that match TRBD1. Germline lookup yields CDR1 SGDLS and CDR2 YYNGEE. The CDR3 extends over 14 amino acids. With V trimmed by 4 bases and J by 4 bases, 5 bases remained unmatched.

Only one count was recorded for this clone. The chain has TRBV4-2 and TRBJ2-3; D remains unclear. V lost 0 bases, J lost 1 base, and 5 bases lay in between. This CDR3 comprises 14 residues. Per the germline V gene, CDR1 is LGHNA and CDR2 is YNFKEQ. As DNA, the CDR3 is TGTGCCAGCAGCCAAGATTCCGGCACAGATACGCAGTATTTT. Protein: CASSQDSGTDTQYF.

The gene calls are TRBV11-3 and TRBJ2-1; TRBD1 matches at 9 bases. V was clipped by 4 bases and J by 7 bases; unmatched bases: 5. Germline CDR1 SGHNT, CDR2 YENEEA. There are 14 residues in the CDR3. DNA of the CDR3: TGTGCCAGCAGCTCGGGACAGGGTCTGAATGAGCAGTTCTTC. It is translated as CASSSGQGLNEQFF.

The rearrangement uses TRBV15 and TRBJ1-5; the D gene is possibly TRBD1 (5 bases). This CDR3 contains 13 residues. V was shortened by 2 bases and J by 5 bases, with 7 bases between the two germline ends. Germline-derived CDR1 and CDR2 are LNHNV and YYDKDF (reference sequence). For the CDR3, the DNA is TGTGCCACCAGCAGAATAGGGGATCAGCCCCAGCATTTT. Translation: CATSRIGDQPQHF.

V gene TRBV7-2 combines with J gene TRBJ2-2, with TRBD2 identical over 11 bases. The CDR3 length is 13 residues. With V trimmed by 5 bases and J by 10 bases, 3 bases remained unmatched. Germline V CDR1 and CDR2: SGHTA, FQGNSA. CDR3 region: CASSPSGGPELFF. The CDR3 region has the DNA TGTGCCAGCAGCCCTAGCGGGGGGCCGGAGCTGTTTTTT.

The chain joins TRBV20-1 to TRBJ2-1, with D hard to call. Per germline, CDR1 DFQATT and CDR2 SNEGSKA (reference sequence). The CDR3 sequence is 10 residues long. The germline V and J ends were trimmed by 3 bases and 7 bases, with 4 bases remaining between them. CDR3 in DNA: TGCAGTGCTAGCAGGAATGAGCAGTTCTTC. This translates into CSASRNEQFF.

This sequence joins TRBV6-5 and TRBJ1-3; no reliable D call. Germline V gene lookup returns CDR1 MNHEY and CDR2 SVGAGI. V shed 7 bases and J shed 3 bases, with 10 bases lying between them. This CDR3 comprises 13 residues. The CDR3 nucleotides read TGTGCCAGCACTAAGTCTGGTGGAAACACCATATATTTT. This sequence encodes CASTKSGGNTIYF.

V gene TRBV11-1 combines with J gene TRBJ1-2; tentative D call: TRBD1 (6 bases). This CDR3 has 13 amino acids. Trimming removed 5 bases at V and 8 bases at J, with 15 bases between. Germline V gives CDR1 SGHAT, CDR2 FQDESV (reference sequence). DNA for the CDR3: TGTGCCAGCAGCCTACCGGGGGGGCCCGGCTACACCTTC. This sequence encodes CASSLPGGPGYTF.

The chain uses TRBV9 and TRBJ1-6; D remains ambiguous. The CDR3 has 13 amino acids. Germline loops: CDR1 SGDLS, CDR2 YYNGEE. V lost 0 bases and J lost 8, with 6 bases in between. CDR3 residues: CASSVDRDSPLHF. CDR3 bases: TGTGCCAGCAGCGTAGACCGAGATTCACCCCTCCACTTT.

The chain employs TRBV4-1 and TRBJ1-6; the D is unclear. The germline gives CDR1 MGHRA, CDR2 YSYEKL. The V gene lost 1 base and the J gene lost 10 bases, with 14 bases spanning the gap. CDR3 length: 15 residues. CDR3 nucleotides: TGCGCCAGCAGCCAAGCTCCTAATGGAGGATCACCCCTCCACTTT. This sequence encodes CASSQAPNGGSPLHF.

The V gene is TRBV7-9, the J gene TRBJ1-1, with D unclear. This CDR3 has 12 amino acids. V dropped 0 bases and J dropped 10 bases, with 9 bases sitting between them. The V gene's germline CDR1 is SEHNR and CDR2 FQNEAQ (reference sequence). The DNA of the CDR3 is TGTGCCAGCAGCTTAGCTAGTTCTGTAGCTTTCTTT. As protein: CASSLASSVAFF.

This rearrangement joins TRBV5-4 to TRBJ2-7; D gene ambiguous. CDR1 is SGHNT, CDR2 YYREEE, per germline (reference sequence). V shed 4 bases and J shed 8 bases, with 13 bases lying between them. This CDR3 region has 12 residues. The CDR3 spells CASSDTLSQQYF. The CDR3 DNA follows: TGTGCCAGCAGCGATACTCTCTCGCAGCAGTACTTC.

The chain recombines TRBV15 with TRBJ2-7; 11 bases are a match to TRBD1. This CDR3 region has 15 residues. The V gene end was trimmed by 2 bases and the J gene end by 3 bases; junction bases not matched to a gene: 3. Germline CDR1 LNHNV, CDR2 YYDKDF (reference sequence). The CDR3 DNA sequence: TGTGCCACCAGCAGACGTGGGACAGGGGGCTACGAGCAGTACTTC. Amino acid sequence: CATSRRGTGGYEQYF.

J is TRBJ2-2 and V is TRBV4-2; no reliable D call. CDR1 is LGHNA and CDR2 is YNFKEQ in the germline V gene. Trimming shortened V by 4 bases and J by 3 bases, and 15 bases separated the two germline ends. The CDR3 extends over 16 amino acids. Written as DNA, the CDR3 is TGTGCCAGCAGCCCCATACCTAACCTGGACACCGGGGAGCTGTTTTTT. It codes for CASSPIPNLDTGELFF.